The sequence of this T cell receptor beta chain was determined in a study of blood T cell repertoires in COVID-19. Across the study: Samples of COVID-19 (acute and convalescent) were obtained from the United States, Italy and Spain.

Study processing details: Scientists estimated how many nucleated cells there were by amplifying reference gene primers. Sequencing used immunoSEQ multiplex PCR; TCRdb keeps in-frame clones, though not all of them. For V, J and clone size, that table is used; D and trimming come from the DNA. The table records more than 45,000 clones, about 84% of them present only once. The V and J ends lost 8 bases and 5 bases respectively, with 25 bases between them. CDR3 length: 16 residues. In germline, CDR1 is MDHEN, CDR2 SYDVKM. V usage is TRBV28 and J usage is TRBJ2-7; a weak D match, TRBD1 (7 bases). The specimen sequenced was peripheral blood. The TCR sequence derives from a middle-aged man with active COVID-19. CDR3 protein: CASGRRGRLASDEQYF. For the CDR3, the DNA is TGTGCCAGCGGACGGAGGGGGCGTCTAGCTTCCGACGAGCAGTACTTC.